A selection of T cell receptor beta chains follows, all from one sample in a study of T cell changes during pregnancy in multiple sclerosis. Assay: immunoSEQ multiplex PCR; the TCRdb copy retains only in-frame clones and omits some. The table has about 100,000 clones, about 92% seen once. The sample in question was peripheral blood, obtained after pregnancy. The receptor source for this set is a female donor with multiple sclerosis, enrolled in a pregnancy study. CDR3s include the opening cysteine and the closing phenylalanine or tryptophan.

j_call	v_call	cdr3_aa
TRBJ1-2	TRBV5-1	CASSLGTGGGYTF
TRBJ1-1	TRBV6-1	CASGRGWGTEAFF
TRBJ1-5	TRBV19	CASRRLTGVGNQPQHF
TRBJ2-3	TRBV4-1	CASSQTGFRDTQYF
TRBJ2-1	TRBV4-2	CASSHRDRRSSSYNEQFF
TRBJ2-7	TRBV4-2	CASSQDYSPYYEQYF
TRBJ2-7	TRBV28	CASSFVVSAGYYEQYF
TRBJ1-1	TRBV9	CASSGLRDTEAFF
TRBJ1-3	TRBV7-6	CASSLGQGGNTIYF
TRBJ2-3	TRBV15	CATSSTGRGGDTQYF
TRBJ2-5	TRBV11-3	CASSLGGTSVQETQYF
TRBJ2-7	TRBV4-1	CASSQFLLTDVNRDEQYF
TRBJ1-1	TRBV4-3	CASSQDLEAEAFF
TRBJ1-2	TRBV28	CASSFGQNYGYTF
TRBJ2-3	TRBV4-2	CASSQDLLGGRGTDTQYF
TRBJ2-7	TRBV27	CASSLGSLDRGREDSYEQYF
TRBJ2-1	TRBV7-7	CASSFLGLADYNEQFF
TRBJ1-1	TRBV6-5	CASNTGREVAFF
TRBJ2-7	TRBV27	CASSLSTAGPTGEQYF
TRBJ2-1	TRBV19	CASSHLEGLRNEQFF
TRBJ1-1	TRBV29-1	CSVKAGTGITEAFF
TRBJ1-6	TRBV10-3	CAISELQAGGSSYNSPLHF
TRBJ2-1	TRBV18	CASLRILSSHNEQFF
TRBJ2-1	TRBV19	CASSMVSGGRIEQFF
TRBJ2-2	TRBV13	CASSRQGYTGELFF
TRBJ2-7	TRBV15	CATSRGATSRPLVEQYF
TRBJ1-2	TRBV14	CASSQWDRGLYGYTF
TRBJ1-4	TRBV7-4	CASSPRTGEVVNEKLFF
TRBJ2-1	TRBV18	CASSPTPGQDNNEQFF
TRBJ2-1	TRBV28	CASKTYSNEQFF
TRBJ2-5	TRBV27	CASSPGGPETQYF
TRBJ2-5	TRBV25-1	CASSEDNVQQETQYF
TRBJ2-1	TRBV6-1	CASSILGPDDEQFF
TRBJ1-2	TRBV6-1	CASSEGGGKYGYTF
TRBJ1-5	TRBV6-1	CASSDGDRDQPQHF
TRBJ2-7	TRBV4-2	CASSQATSGNYEQYF
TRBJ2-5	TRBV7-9	CASQRDQETQYF
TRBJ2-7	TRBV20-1	CSAWTREQYF
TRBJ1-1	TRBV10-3	CAISETGGMNTEAFF
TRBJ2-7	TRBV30	CAWDKVSRSYEQYF
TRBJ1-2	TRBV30	CAWSQTGNYGYTF
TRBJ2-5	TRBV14	CASSRGGEWETQYF
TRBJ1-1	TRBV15	CATSRPRQASNTEAFF
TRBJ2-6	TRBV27	CASSFMAPINSGANVLTF
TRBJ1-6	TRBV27	CASTSHMGSLGNSPLHF
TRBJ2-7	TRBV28	CASRLTGLSYEQYF
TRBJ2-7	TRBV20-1	CSARFSEQYF
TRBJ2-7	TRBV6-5	CASSPLTGSSYEQYF
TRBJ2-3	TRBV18	CASSQSTATGGITDTQYF
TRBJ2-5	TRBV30	CAWSQLLGGETQYF
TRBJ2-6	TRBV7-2	CASSSYSVSGANVLTF
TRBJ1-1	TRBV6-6	CASSFTGNTEAFF
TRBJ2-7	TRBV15	CATSRELAGYEQYF
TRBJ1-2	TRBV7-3	CASSLSPGGDSRSGYTF
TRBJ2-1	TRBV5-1	CASSPRERGRGNEQFF
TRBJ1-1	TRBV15	CATSSTRNTEAFF
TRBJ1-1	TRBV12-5	CASGLVSHRQDYGFF